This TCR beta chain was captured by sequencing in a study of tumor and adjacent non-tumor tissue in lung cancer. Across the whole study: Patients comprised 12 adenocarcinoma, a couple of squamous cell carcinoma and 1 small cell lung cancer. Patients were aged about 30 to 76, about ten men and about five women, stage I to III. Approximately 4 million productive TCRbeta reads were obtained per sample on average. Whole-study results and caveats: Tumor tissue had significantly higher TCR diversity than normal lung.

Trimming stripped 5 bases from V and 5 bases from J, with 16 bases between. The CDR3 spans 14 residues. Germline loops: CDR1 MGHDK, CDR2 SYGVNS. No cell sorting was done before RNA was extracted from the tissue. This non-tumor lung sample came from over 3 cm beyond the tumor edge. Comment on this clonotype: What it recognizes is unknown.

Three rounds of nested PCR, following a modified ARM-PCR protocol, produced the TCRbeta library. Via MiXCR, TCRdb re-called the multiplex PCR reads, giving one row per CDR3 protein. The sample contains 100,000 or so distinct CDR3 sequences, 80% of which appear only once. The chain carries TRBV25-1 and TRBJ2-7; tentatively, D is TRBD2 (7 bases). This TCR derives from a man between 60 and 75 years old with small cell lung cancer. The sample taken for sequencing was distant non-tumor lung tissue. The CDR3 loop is CASSIMGGPNEQYV. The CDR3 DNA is TGTGCCAGCAGTATAATGGGGGGGCCGAACGAGCAGTACGTC.